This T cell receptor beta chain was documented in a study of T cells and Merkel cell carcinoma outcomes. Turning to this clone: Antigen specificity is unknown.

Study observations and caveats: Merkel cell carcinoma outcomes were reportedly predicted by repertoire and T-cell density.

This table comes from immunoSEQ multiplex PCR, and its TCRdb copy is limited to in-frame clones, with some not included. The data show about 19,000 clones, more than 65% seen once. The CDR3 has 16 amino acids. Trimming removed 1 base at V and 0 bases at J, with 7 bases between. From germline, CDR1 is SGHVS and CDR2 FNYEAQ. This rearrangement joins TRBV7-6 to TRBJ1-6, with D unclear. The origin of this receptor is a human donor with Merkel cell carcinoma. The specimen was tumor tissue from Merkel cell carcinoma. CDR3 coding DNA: TGTGCCAGCAGCTTAGGAAGGAGCTCCTATAATTCACCCCTCCACTTT. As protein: CASSLGRSSYNSPLHF.